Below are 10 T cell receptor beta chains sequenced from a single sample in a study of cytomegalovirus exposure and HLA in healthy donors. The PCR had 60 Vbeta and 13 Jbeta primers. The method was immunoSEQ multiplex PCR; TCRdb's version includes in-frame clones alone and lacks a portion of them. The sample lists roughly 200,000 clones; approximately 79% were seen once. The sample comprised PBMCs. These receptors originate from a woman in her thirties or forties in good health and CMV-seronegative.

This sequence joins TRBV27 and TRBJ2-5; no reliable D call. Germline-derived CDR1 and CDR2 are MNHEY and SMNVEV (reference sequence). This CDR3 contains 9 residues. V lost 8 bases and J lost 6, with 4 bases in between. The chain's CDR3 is CASAKTQYF. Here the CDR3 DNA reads TGTGCCAGCGCTAAGACCCAGTACTTC.

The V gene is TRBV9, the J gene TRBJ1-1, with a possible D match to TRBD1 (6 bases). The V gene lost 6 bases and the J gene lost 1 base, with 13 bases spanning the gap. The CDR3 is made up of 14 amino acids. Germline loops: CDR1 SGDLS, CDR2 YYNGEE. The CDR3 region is CASTLRGANTEAFF. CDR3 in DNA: TGTGCCAGCACCCTCAGGGGCGCGAACACTGAAGCTTTCTTT.

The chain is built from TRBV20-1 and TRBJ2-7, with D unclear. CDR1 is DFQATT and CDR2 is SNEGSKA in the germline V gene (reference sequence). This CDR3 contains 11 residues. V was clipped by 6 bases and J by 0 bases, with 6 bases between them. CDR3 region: CSAESSYEQYF. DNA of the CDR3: TGCAGTGCGGAGTCCTCCTACGAGCAGTACTTC.

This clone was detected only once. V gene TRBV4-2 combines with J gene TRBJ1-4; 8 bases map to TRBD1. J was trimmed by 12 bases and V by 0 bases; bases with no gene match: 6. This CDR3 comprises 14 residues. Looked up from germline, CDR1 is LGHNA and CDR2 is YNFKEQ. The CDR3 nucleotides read TGTGCCAGCAGCCAAGACCCAGGGGGCGAGGAACTGTTTTTT. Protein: CASSQDPGGEELFF.

CDR3 sequence (DNA): TGTGCCAGCAGCTTCAGGCCAGGGGCCCTGAACACTGAAGCTTTCTTT. Residues: CASSFRPGALNTEAFF. V and J are TRBV5-8 and TRBJ1-1, with D maybe TRBD1 (6 bases). The germline gives CDR1 SGHTS, CDR2 YDEGEE. The V end was cut by 2 bases, the J end by 0 bases, with 14 bases between. The CDR3 loop spans 16 amino acids.

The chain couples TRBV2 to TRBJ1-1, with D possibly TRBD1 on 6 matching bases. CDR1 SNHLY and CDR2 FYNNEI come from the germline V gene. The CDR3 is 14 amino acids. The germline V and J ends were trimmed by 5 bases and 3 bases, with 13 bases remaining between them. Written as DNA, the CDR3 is TGTGCCAGCAGTTCCGACAGGTTGGACACTGAAGCTTTCTTT. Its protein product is CASSSDRLDTEAFF.

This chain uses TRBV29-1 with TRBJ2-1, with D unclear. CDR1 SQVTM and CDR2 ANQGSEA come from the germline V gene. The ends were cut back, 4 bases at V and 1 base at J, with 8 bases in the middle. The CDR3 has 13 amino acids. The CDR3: CSVVPGSYNEQFF. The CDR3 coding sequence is TGCAGCGTTGTCCCCGGTTCCTACAATGAGCAGTTCTTC.

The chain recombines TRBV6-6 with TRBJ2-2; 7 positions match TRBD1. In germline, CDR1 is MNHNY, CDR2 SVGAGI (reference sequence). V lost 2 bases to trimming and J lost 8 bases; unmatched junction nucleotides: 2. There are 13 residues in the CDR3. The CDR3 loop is CASSYLDRGELFF. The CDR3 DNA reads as TGTGCCAGCAGTTACCTGGACAGGGGGGAGCTGTTTTTT.

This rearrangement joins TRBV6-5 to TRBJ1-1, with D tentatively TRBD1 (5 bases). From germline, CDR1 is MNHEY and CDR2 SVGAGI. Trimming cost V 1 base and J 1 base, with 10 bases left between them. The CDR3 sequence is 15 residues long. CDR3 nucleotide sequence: TGTGCCAGCAGTTACTTGGGGGGAGGGAACACTGAAGCTTTCTTT. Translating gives CASSYLGGGNTEAFF.

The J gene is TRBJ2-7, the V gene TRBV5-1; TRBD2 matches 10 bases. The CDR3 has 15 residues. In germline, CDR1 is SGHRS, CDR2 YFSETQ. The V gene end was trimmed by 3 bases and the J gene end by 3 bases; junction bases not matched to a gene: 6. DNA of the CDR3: TGCGCCAGCAGCTCCGACGGGACTAGCGTCTACGAGCAGTACTTC. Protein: CASSSDGTSVYEQYF.